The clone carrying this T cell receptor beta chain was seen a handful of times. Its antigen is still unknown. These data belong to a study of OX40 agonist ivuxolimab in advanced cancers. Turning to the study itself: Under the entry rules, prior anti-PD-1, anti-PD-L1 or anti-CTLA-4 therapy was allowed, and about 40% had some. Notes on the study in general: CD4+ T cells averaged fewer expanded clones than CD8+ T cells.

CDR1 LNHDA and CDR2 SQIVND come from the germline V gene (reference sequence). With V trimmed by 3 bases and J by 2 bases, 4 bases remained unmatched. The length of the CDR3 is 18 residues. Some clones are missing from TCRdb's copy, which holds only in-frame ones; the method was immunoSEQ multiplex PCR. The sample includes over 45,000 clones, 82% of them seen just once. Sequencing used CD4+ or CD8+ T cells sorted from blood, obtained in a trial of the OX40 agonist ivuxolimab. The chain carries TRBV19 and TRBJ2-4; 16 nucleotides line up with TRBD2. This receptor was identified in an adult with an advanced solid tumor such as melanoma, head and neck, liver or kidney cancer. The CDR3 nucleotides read TGTGCCAGTAGTATGGCGGGACTAGCGGGAGGGACCAAAAACATTCAGTACTTC. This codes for CASSMAGLAGGTKNIQYF. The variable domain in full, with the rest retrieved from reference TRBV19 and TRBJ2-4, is DGGITQSPKYLFRKEGQNVTLSCEQNLNHDAMYWYRQDPGQGLRLIYYSQIVNDFQKGDIAEGYSVSREKKESFPLTVTSAQKNPTAFYLCASSMAGLAGGTKNIQYFGAGTRLSVL.